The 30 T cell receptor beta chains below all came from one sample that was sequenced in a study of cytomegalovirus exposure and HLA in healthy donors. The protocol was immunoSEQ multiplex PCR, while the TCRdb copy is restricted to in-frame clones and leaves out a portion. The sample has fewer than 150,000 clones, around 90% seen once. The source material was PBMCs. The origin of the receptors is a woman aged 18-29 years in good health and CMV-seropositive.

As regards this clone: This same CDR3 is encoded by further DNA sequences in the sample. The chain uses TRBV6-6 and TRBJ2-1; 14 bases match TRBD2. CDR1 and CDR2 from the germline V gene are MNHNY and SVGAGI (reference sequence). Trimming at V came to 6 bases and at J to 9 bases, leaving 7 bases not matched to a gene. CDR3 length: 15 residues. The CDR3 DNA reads TGTGCCAGCAGCCGACTAGCGGGGGGGCTTGGTGAGCAGTTCTTC. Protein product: CASSRLAGGLGEQFF.

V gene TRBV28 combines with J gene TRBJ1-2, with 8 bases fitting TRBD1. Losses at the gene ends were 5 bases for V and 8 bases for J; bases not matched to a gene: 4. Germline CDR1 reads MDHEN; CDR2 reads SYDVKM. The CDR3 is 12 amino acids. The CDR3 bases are TGTGCCAGCAGTCGTAGACAGGGGGGCTACACCTTC. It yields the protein CASSRRQGGYTF.

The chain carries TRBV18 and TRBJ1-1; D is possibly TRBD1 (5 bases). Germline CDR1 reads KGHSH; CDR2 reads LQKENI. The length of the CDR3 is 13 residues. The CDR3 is CASQGDRNTEAFF. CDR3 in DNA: TGTGCTAGTCAAGGGGATAGGAACACTGAAGCTTTCTTT.

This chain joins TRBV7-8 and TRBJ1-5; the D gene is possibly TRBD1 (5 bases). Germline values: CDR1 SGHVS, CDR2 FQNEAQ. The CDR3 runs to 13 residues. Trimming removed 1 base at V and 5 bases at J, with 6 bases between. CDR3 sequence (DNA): TGTGCCAGCAGCTTAGTAGGGGATCAGCCCCAGCATTTT. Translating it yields CASSLVGDQPQHF.

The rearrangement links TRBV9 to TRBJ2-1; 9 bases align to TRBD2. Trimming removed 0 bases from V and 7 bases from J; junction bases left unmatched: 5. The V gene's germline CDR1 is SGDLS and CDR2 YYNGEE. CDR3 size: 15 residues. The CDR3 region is CASSVGGGAMNEQFF. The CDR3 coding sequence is TGTGCCAGCAGCGTAGGCGGGGGGGCTATGAATGAGCAGTTCTTC.

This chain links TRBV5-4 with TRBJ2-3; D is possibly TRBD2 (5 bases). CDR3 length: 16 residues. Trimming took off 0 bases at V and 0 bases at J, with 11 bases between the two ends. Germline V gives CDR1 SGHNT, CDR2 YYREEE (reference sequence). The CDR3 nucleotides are TGTGCCAGCAGCTTGGGCGGGCGAACTAGCACAGATACGCAGTATTTT. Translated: CASSLGGRTSTDTQYF. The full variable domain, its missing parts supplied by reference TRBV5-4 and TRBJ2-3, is ETGVTQSPTHLIKTRGQQVTLRCSSQSGHNTVSWYQQALGQGPQFIFQYYREEENGRGNFPPRFSGLQFPNYSSELNVNALELDDSALYLCASSLGGRTSTDTQYFGPGTRLTVL.

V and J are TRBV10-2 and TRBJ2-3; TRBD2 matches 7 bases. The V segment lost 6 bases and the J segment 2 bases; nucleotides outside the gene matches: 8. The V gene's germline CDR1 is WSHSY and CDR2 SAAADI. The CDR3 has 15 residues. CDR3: CASRRAGRPTDTQYF. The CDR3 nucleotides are TGCGCCAGCAGGAGAGCGGGACGCCCCACAGATACGCAGTATTTT.

CDR3 DNA sequence: TGTGCCAGCAGTCCAACCGGGACAGGAGTTGAAAAACTGTTTTTT. It encodes CASSPTGTGVEKLFF. The chain recombines TRBV7-9 with TRBJ1-4; 8 bases agree with TRBD1. Trimming took 6 bases from V and 7 from J; bases not matched to a gene: 10. The CDR3 spans 15 residues. Germline V gene lookup returns CDR1 SEHNR and CDR2 FQNEAQ (reference sequence). Filled out from reference TRBV7-9 and TRBJ1-4, the complete variable domain reads DTGVSQNPRHKITKRGQNVTFRCDPISEHNRLYWYRQTLGQGPEFLTYFQNEAQLEKSRLLSDRFSAERPKGSFSTLEIQRTEQGDSAMYLCASSPTGTGVEKLFFGSGTQLSVL.

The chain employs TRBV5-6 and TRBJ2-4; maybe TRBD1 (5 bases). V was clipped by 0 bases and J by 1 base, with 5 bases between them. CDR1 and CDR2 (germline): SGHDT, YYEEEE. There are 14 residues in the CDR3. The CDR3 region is CASSLGQAKNIQYF. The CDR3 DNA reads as TGTGCCAGCAGCTTGGGACAGGCCAAAAACATTCAGTACTTC.

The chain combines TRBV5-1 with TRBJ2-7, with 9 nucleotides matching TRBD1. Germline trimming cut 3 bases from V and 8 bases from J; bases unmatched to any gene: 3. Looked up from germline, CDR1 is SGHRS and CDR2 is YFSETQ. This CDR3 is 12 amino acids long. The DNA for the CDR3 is TGCGCCAGCAGCTCGGGACAGGGAAAGCAGTACTTC. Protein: CASSSGQGKQYF.

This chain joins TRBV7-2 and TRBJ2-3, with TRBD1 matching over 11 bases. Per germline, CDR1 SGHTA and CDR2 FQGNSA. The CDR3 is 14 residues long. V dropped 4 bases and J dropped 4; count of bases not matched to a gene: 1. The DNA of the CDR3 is TGTGCCAGCAGCTGGGACAGGGGGGCAGATACGCAGTATTTT. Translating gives CASSWDRGADTQYF.

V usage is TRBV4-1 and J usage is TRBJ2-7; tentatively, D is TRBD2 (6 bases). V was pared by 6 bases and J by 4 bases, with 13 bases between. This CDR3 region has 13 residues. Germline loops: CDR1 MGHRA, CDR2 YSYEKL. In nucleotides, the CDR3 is TGCGCCAGCAGGGGAGGCGACAGTTACGAGCAGTACTTC. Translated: CASRGGDSYEQYF.

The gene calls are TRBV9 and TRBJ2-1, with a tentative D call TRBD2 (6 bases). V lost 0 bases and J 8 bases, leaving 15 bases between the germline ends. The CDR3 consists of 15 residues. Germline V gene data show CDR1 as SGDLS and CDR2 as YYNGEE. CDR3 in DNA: TGTGCCAGCAGCGTAGCGGGAGTGAAGTTCGATGAGCAGTTCTTC. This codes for CASSVAGVKFDEQFF.

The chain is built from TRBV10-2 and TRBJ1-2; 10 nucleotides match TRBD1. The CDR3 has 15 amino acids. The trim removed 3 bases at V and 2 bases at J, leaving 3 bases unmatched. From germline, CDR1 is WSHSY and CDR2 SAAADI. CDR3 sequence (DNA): TGCGCCAGCAGTGACCCGGGACAGGGGAACTATGGCTACACCTTC. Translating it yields CASSDPGQGNYGYTF.

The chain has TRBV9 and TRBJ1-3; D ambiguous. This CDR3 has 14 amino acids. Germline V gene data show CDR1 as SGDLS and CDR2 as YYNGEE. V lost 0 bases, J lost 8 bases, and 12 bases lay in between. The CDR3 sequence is CASSVGDWSDTIYF. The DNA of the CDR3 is TGTGCCAGCAGCGTAGGAGATTGGAGTGACACCATATATTTT.

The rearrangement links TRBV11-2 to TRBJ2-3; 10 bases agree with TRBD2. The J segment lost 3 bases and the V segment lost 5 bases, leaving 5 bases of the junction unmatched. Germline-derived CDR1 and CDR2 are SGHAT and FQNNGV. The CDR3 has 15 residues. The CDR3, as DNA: TGTGCCAGCAGCAACTTAGCGGGGGGTACAGATACGCAGTATTTT. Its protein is CASSNLAGGTDTQYF.

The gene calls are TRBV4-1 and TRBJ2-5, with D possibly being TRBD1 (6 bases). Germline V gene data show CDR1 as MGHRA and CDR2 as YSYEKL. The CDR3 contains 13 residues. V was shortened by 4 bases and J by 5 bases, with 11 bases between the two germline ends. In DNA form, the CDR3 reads TGCGCCAGCAGCCTGACGCAGGGGGAGACCCAGTACTTC. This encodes CASSLTQGETQYF.

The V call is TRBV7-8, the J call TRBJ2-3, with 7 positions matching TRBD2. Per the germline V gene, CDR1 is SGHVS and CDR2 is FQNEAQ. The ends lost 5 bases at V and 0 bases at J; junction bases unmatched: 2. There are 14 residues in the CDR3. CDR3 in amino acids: CASSKLASTDTQYF. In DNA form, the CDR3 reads TGTGCCAGCAGCAAACTAGCGAGCACAGATACGCAGTATTTT.

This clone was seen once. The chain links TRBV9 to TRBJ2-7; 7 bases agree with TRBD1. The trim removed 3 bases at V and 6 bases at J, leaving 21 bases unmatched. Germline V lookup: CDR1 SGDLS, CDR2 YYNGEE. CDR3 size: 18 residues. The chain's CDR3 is CASSAKPRPPDRASEQYF. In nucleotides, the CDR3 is TGTGCCAGCAGCGCCAAGCCCCGACCACCCGACAGGGCTAGCGAGCAGTACTTC.

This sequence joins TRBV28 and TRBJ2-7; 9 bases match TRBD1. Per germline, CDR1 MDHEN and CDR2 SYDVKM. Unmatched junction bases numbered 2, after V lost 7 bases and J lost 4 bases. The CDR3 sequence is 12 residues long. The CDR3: CASTQGAYEQYF. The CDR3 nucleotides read TGTGCCAGCACACAGGGGGCGTACGAGCAGTACTTC.

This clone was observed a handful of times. The DNA of the CDR3 is TGTGCCAGCAGCTACGGACAGGGCGTTGCGAACACTGAAGCTTTCTTT. Its protein is CASSYGQGVANTEAFF. The chain employs TRBV5-4 and TRBJ1-1; 8 bases agree with TRBD1. Germline CDR1 SGHNT, CDR2 YYREEE (reference sequence). The J segment lost 1 base and the V segment lost 3 bases, leaving 8 bases of the junction unmatched. This CDR3 comprises 16 residues.

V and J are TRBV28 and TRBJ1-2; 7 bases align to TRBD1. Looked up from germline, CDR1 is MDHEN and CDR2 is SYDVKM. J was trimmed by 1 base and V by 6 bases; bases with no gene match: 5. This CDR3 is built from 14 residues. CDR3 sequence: CASRASGGNYGYTF. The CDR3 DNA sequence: TGTGCCAGCAGGGCCTCAGGGGGTAACTATGGCTACACCTTC.

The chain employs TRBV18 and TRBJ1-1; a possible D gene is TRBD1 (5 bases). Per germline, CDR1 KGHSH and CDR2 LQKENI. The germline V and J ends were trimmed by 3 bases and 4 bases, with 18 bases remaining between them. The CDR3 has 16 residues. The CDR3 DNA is TGTGCCAGCTCACCGATTGCGGACCGGGGGAGCACTGAAGCTTTCTTT. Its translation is CASSPIADRGSTEAFF.

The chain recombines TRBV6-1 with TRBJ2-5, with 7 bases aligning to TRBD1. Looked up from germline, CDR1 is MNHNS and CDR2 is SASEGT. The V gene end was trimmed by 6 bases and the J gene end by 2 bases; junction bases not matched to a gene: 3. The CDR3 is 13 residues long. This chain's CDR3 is CASRQGVQETQYF. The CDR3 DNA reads TGTGCCAGCAGGCAGGGGGTACAAGAGACCCAGTACTTC.

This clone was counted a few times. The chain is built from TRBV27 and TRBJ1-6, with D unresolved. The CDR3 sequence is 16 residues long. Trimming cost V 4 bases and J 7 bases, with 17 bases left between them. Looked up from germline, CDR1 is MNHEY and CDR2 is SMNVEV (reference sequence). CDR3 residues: CASSSSPLARNSPLHF. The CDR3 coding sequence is TGTGCCAGCAGTTCTTCTCCCTTAGCGCGCAATTCACCCCTCCACTTT.

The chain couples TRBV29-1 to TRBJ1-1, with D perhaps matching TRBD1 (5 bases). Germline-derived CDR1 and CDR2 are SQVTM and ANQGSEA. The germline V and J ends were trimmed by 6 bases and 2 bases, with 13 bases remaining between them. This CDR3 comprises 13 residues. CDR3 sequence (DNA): TGCAGCGTCGGAAAGACAGCTAACACTGAAGCTTTCTTT. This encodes CSVGKTANTEAFF. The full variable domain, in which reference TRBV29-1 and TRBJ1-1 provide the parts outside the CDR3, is SAVISQKPSRDICQRGTSLTIQCQVDSQVTMMFWYRQQPGQSLTLIATANQGSEATYESGFVIDKFPISRPNLTFSTLTVSNMSPEDSSIYLCSVGKTANTEAFFGQGTRLTVV.

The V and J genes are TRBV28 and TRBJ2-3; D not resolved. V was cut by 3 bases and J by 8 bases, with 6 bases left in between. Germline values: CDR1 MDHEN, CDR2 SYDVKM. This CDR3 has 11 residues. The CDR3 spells CASSLLGTQYF. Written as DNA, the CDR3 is TGTGCCAGCAGTTTGCTAGGTACGCAGTATTTT.

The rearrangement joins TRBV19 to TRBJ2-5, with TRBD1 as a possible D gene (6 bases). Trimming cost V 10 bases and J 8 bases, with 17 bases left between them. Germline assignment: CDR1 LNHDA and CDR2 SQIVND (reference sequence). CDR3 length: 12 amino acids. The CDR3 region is CATGDRPYTQYF. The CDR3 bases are TGTGCCACCGGTGACAGGCCCTATACCCAGTACTTC.

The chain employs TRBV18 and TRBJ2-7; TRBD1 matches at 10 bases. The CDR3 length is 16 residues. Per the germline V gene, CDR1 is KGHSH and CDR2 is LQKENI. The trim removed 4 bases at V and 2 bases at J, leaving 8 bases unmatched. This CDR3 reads CASSRAWDRGTYEQYF. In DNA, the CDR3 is TGTGCCAGCTCACGGGCCTGGGACAGGGGCACCTACGAGCAGTACTTC.

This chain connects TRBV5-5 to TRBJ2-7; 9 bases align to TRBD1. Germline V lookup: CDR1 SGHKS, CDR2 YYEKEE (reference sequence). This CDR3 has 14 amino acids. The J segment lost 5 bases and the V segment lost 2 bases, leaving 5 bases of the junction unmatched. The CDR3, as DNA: TGTGCCAGCAGCTTCGGACAGGGGAGCGACGAGCAGTACTTC. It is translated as CASSFGQGSDEQYF.